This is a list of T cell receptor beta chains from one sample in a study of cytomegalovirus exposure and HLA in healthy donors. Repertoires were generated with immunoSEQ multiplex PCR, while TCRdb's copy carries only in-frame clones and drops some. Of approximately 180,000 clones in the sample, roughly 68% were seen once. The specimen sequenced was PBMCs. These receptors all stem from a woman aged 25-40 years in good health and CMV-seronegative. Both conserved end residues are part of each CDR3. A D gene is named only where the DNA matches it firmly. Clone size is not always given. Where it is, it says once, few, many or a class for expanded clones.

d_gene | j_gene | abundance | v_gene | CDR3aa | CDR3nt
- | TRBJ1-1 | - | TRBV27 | CASSFRVDFRGNRTEAFF | TGTGCCAGCAGTTTTCGCGTGGACTTCAGGGGTAATAGGACTGAAGCTTTCTTT
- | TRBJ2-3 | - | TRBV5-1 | CASSLEGGEPDTQYF | TGCGCCAGCAGCTTGGAGGGCGGGGAGCCAGATACGCAGTATTTT
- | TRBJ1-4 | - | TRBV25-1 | CASSGNSRTNEKLFF | TGTGCCAGCAGCGGGAACAGTCGGACTAATGAAAAACTGTTTTTT
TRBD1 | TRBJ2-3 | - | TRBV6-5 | CASSRGTGSTDTQYF | TGTGCCAGCAGCCGGGGGACAGGAAGCACAGATACGCAGTATTTT
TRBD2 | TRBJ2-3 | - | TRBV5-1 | CASSLGGTSGGVDTQYF | TGCGCCAGCAGCTTGGGGGGTACTAGCGGGGGCGTAGATACGCAGTATTTT
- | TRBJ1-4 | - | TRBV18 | CASSPDSATNEKLFF | TGTGCCAGCTCACCAGACAGTGCAACTAATGAAAAACTGTTTTTT
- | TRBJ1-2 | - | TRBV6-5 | CASSYPGGDGYTF | TGTGCCAGCAGTTACCCTGGCGGGGATGGCTACACCTTC
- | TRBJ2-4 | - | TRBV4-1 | CASSQALGFQGNQYF | TGCGCCAGCAGCCAAGCTCTAGGGTTTCAGGGCAATCAGTACTTC
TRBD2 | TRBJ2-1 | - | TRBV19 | CASSLGLAGRLSYNEQFF | TGTGCCAGTAGCCTTGGGCTAGCGGGACGTCTTTCCTACAATGAGCAGTTCTTC
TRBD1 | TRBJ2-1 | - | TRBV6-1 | CASRKIGTGYNEQFF | TGTGCCAGCAGAAAAATCGGGACAGGCTACAATGAGCAGTTCTTC
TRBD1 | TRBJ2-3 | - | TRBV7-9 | CASSLRQGRVGTQYF | TGTGCCAGCAGCTTAAGACAGGGGCGCGTGGGTACGCAGTATTTT
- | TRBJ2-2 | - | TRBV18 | CATEDKGFPTGELFF | TGTGCCACCGAGGACAAGGGGTTCCCCACCGGGGAGCTGTTTTTT
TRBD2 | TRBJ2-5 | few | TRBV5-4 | CASSPRGLIEETQYF | TGTGCCAGCAGCCCGAGGGGACTAATAGAAGAGACCCAGTACTTC
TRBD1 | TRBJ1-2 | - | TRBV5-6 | CASSPIGQGYGYTF | TGTGCCAGCAGCCCGATCGGACAGGGTTATGGCTACACCTTC
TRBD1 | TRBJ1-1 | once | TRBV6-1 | CASSPWTGGNTEAFF | TGTGCCAGCAGTCCCTGGACAGGAGGAAACACTGAAGCTTTCTTT
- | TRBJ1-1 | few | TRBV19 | CASSGITAMNTEAFF | TGTGCCAGTAGTGGTATCACAGCCATGAACACTGAAGCTTTCTTT
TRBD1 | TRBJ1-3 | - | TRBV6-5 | CASTFGTGTGNTIYF | TGTGCCAGCACCTTCGGGACAGGGACTGGGAACACCATATATTTT
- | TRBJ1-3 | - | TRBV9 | CASSQHRHGNTIYF | TGTGCCAGCAGCCAACATCGACATGGAAACACCATATATTTT
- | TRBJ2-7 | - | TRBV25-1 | CASSARTAIPYEQYF | TGTGCCAGCAGTGCCCGGACAGCGATACCCTACGAGCAGTACTTC
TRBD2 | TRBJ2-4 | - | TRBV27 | CASSRLADNIQYF | TGTGCCAGCAGCCGACTAGCGGATAACATTCAGTACTTC
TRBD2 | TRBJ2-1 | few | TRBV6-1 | CASSEWRLAGEAPPSYNEQFF | TGTGCCAGCAGTGAATGGAGACTAGCGGGAGAGGCCCCACCCTCCTACAATGAGCAGTTCTTC
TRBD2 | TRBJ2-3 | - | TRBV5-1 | CASEQGPGLAGTRTDTQYF | TGCGCCAGCGAACAGGGCCCGGGACTAGCGGGGACCCGCACAGATACGCAGTATTTT
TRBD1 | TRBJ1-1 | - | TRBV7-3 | CASSLEGAGNTEAFF | TGTGCCAGCAGCTTAGAGGGGGCGGGGAACACTGAAGCTTTCTTT
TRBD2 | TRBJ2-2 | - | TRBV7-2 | CASSTLAGALNTGELFF | TGTGCCAGCAGCACCTTAGCGGGAGCCTTAAACACCGGGGAGCTGTTTTTT
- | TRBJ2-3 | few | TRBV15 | CATSRDSGGSDTQYF | TGTGCCACCAGCAGAGATTCCGGGGGTTCAGATACGCAGTATTTT
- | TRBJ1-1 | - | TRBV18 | CASSPTGENTEAFF | TGTGCCAGCTCACCGACGGGAGAGAACACTGAAGCTTTCTTT
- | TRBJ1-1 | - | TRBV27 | CASSLAGLTTEAFF | TGTGCCAGCAGTTTGGCAGGGTTGACGACTGAAGCTTTCTTT
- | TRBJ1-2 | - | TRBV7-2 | CASSLERTVGGYTF | TGTGCCAGCAGCTTAGAACGGACAGTTGGTGGCTACACCTTC
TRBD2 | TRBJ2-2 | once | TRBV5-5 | CASSLTGTSGANTGELFF | TGTGCCAGCAGCCTAACCGGGACTAGCGGGGCGAACACCGGGGAGCTGTTTTTT
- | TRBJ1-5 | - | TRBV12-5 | CASGLNLSNQPQHF | TGTGCTAGTGGTTTGAATCTTAGCAATCAGCCCCAGCATTTT
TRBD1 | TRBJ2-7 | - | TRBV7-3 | CASSLWQGDEQYF | TGTGCCAGCAGCTTATGGCAGGGGGACGAGCAGTACTTC
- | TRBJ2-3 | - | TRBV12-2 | CASLRLRDLTEDTQYF | TGTGCAAGTCTCAGGCTTAGGGACTTAACTGAAGATACGCAGTATTTT
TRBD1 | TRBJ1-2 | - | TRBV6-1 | CASGLRGRNYGYTF | TGTGCCAGCGGGCTAAGGGGGCGGAACTATGGCTACACCTTC
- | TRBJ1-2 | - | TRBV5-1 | CASSLTGPGGGYTF | TGCGCCAGCAGCTTGACAGGGCCGGGAGGTGGCTACACCTTC
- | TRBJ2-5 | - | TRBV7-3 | CASSLGGAGGETQYF | TGTGCCAGCAGCTTGGGGGGGGCCGGGGGAGAGACCCAGTACTTC
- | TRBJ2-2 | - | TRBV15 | CATSERGLLNTGELFF | TGTGCCACCAGCGAACGGGGACTTCTGAACACCGGGGAGCTGTTTTTT
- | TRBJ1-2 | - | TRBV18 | CASSPSGDGYTF | TGTGCCAGCTCACCCAGCGGGGATGGCTACACCTTC
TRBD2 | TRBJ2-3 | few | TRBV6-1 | CATKIGGTDTQYF | TGTGCCACCAAAATCGGGGGGACAGATACGCAGTATTTT
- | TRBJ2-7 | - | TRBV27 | CASSLSRDYEQYF | TGTGCCAGCAGTTTAAGCAGGGACTACGAGCAGTACTTC
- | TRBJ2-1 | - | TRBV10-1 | CASSPGTTYNEQFF | TGCGCCAGCAGTCCCGGGACAACTTACAATGAGCAGTTCTTC
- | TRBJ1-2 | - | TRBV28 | CASSDQNNYGYTF | TGTGCCAGCAGCGATCAGAATAACTATGGCTACACCTTC